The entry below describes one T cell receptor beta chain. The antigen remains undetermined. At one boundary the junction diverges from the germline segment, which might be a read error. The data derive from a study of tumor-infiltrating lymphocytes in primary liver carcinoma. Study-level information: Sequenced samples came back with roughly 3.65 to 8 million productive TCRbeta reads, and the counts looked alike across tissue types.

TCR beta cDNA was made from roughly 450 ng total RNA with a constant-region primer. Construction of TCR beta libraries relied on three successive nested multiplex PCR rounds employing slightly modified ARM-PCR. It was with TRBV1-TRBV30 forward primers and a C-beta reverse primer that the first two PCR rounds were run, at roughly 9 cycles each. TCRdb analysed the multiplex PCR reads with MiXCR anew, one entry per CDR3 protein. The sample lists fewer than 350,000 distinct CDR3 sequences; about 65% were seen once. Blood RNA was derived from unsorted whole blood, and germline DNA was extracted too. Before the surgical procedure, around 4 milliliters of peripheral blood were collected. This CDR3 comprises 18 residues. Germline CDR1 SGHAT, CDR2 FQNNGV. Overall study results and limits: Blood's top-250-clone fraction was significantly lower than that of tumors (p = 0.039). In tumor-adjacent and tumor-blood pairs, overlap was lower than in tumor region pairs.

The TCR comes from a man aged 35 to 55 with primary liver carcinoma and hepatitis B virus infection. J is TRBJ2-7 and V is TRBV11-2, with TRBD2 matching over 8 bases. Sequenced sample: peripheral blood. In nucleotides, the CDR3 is TGTGCCAACAGCTTAGGCACTGTTGTTGCGGGAGGCTCCTACGAGCAGTACTTC. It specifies CANSLGTVVAGGSYEQYF. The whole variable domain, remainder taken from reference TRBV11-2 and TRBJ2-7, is EAGVAQSPRYKIIEKRQSVAFWCNPISGHATLYWYQQILGQGPKLLIQFQNNGVVDDSQLPKDRFSAERLKGVDSTLKIQPAKLEDSAVYLCANSLGTVVAGGSYEQYFGPGTRLTVT.